One and the same sample provided the 4 T cell receptor beta chains below, sequenced in a study of blood T cells in healthy people across ages. For the second PCR, which ran for roughly 7 to 11 cycles, a sample-barcoded 5' primer and a J-beta primer mix were used. TCRdb fed the 5' RACE reads into MiXCR, producing one record per CDR3 protein. The profile shows 800,000 to 900,000 distinct CDR3 sequences, approximately 65% of them singletons. The sequenced sample was blood. The receptors were sampled from a man in his thirties or forties in good health.

The chain uses TRBV12-3 or TRBV12-4 and TRBJ2-1, with TRBD2 matching 8 bases. V shed 3 bases, J shed 9 bases, and the junction held 7 bases outside the gene matches. The CDR3 spans 14 residues. The CDR3 nucleotides are TGTGCCAGCAGTTTGACTAGCGTCCAGGGTGAGCAGTTCTTC. Protein product: CASSLTSVQGEQFF.

V is TRBV27 and J is TRBJ2-7, with D uncertain. The J call could be wrong; TRBJ2-5 is a better fit for the DNA end. CDR1 MNHEY and CDR2 SMNVEV come from the germline V gene (reference sequence). The CDR3 covers 15 residues. The CDR3 here is CASSMETPQTETQYF. The CDR3 DNA reads TGTGCCAGCAGTATGGAGACACCTCAAACAGAGACCCAGTACTTC.

Only a few counts were recorded for this clonotype. V is TRBV10-3 and J is TRBJ2-3; 8 positions agree with TRBD1. Germline V gives CDR1 ENHRY, CDR2 SYGVKD. CDR3 length: 14 amino acids. With 11 bases clipped from V and 4 bases from J, the junction kept 11 bases outside the gene matches. Written as DNA, the CDR3 is TGTGCCTCAGGGTCGGACAGGGTGGCAGATACGCAGTATTTT. Its protein product is CASGSDRVADTQYF.

This clonotype was seen once. The V and J genes are TRBV20-1 and TRBJ1-2, with no clear D. CDR1 is DFQATT and CDR2 is SNEGSKA in the germline V gene (reference sequence). The CDR3 is 13 residues long. Trimming left V 0 bases short and J 0 bases short, with 5 bases between. The CDR3, as DNA: TGCAGTGCTAGAGATGCCGCTAACTATGGCTACACCTTC. This codes for CSARDAANYGYTF.